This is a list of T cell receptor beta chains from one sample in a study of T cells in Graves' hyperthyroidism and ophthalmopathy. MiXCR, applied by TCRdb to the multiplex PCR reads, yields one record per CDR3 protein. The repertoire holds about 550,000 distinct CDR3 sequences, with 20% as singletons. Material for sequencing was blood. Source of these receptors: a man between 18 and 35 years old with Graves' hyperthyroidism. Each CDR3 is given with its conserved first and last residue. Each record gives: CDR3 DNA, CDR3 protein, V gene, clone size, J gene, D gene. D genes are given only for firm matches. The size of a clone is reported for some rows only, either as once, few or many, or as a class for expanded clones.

cdr3_nt: TGCAGTGCTAGGACTAGCGGGGGGGCTTTCGAGACCCAGTACTTC
cdr3_aa: CSARTSGGAFETQYF
v_call: TRBV20-1
clone_size: -
j_call: TRBJ2-5
d_call: TRBD2

cdr3_nt: TGTGCCAGTAGTATAGGGCCACTTGGGACGGATGCGGACACTGAAGCTTTCTTT
cdr3_aa: CASSIGPLGTDADTEAFF
v_call: TRBV19
clone_size: many
j_call: TRBJ1-1
d_call: -

cdr3_nt: TGCGCCAGCAGCGCCTTGCCCCCCAACACTGAAGCTTTCTTT
cdr3_aa: CASSALPPNTEAFF
v_call: TRBV5-1
clone_size: -
j_call: TRBJ1-1
d_call: -

cdr3_nt: TGTGCCAGCAGCCCTAGCGGGGGGGCGTCCTACGAGCAGTACTTC
cdr3_aa: CASSPSGGASYEQYF
v_call: TRBV11-2
clone_size: many
j_call: TRBJ2-7
d_call: TRBD2

cdr3_nt: TGTGCCAGCAGCCCCCATGGGGGGGAGACCCAGTACTTC
cdr3_aa: CASSPHGGETQYF
v_call: TRBV6-5
clone_size: many
j_call: TRBJ2-5
d_call: -

cdr3_nt: TGTGCCAGCAGCCAGGACGGACTCAATCAGCCCCAGCATTTT
cdr3_aa: CASSQDGLNQPQHF
v_call: TRBV7-2
clone_size: -
j_call: TRBJ1-5
d_call: -

cdr3_nt: TGTGCCAGCAGCTTGGGAGGGGGGGGCGCTTCCCTCTATGGCTACACCTTC
cdr3_aa: CASSLGGGGASLYGYTF
v_call: TRBV5-6
clone_size: few
j_call: TRBJ1-2
d_call: -

cdr3_nt: TGTGCCAGCACCCCCCCAGGGATGAGCAATCAGCCCCAGCATTTT
cdr3_aa: CASTPPGMSNQPQHF
v_call: TRBV6-2/TRBV6-3
clone_size: -
j_call: TRBJ1-5
d_call: -

cdr3_nt: TGTGCCAGCAGTTACAGGGGGCAGACTGAAGCTTTCTTT
cdr3_aa: CASSYRGQTEAFF
v_call: TRBV6-5
clone_size: -
j_call: TRBJ1-1
d_call: TRBD1

cdr3_nt: TGTGCCAGTCGGCCCGGGGGTGGCAACACTGAAGCTTTCTTT
cdr3_aa: CASRPGGGNTEAFF
v_call: TRBV7-6
clone_size: many
j_call: TRBJ1-1
d_call: -

cdr3_nt: TGCGCCAGCAGCCAAGGAGGCCCAGGGAGGGGCTATGGCTACACCTTC
cdr3_aa: CASSQGGPGRGYGYTF
v_call: TRBV4-1
clone_size: -
j_call: TRBJ1-2
d_call: -

cdr3_nt: TGCAGTGCCTACACCCAACTAGGCCAAGAGACCCAGTACTTC
cdr3_aa: CSAYTQLGQETQYF
v_call: TRBV20-1
clone_size: few
j_call: TRBJ2-5
d_call: -

cdr3_nt: TGCGCCAGCAGCCCAGGGACTAGCTCGGAGACCCAGTACTTC
cdr3_aa: CASSPGTSSETQYF
v_call: TRBV4-1
clone_size: few
j_call: TRBJ2-5
d_call: TRBD2

cdr3_nt: TGCAGTGCTAGAGCCTCTAACTATGGCTACACCTTC
cdr3_aa: CSARASNYGYTF
v_call: TRBV20-1
clone_size: -
j_call: TRBJ1-2
d_call: -

cdr3_nt: TGTGCCAGCAGCTTAGATAACAGGGGGCCTGGCTACACCTTC
cdr3_aa: CASSLDNRGPGYTF
v_call: TRBV11-1
clone_size: -
j_call: TRBJ1-2
d_call: TRBD1

cdr3_nt: TGTGCCAGCAGTTACTCTGGGGGCCTGGGTGGCTACACCTTC
cdr3_aa: CASSYSGGLGGYTF
v_call: TRBV6-5
clone_size: -
j_call: TRBJ1-2
d_call: -